The 13 T cell receptor beta chains below all came from one sample that was sequenced in a study of blood T cell repertoires in COVID-19. Assay: immunoSEQ multiplex PCR; the TCRdb copy retains only in-frame clones and omits some. The table includes 130,000 to 150,000 clones, about 80% detected once. The sample consisted of peripheral blood. These receptors were taken from a human donor in a cohort sampled during active COVID-19.

The chain recombines TRBV6-5 with TRBJ1-6; D is unclear. CDR1 MNHEY and CDR2 SVGAGI come from the germline V gene. Trimming removed 7 bases at V and 8 bases at J, with 12 bases between. CDR3 length: 13 amino acids. As DNA, the CDR3 is TGTGCCAGCAAGAGGAGGGAGGATTCACCCCTCCACTTT. Encoded protein: CASKRREDSPLHF.

The chain is built from TRBV4-1 and TRBJ1-5, with D possibly TRBD1 on 5 matching bases. Trimming removed 1 base from V and 0 bases from J, with 7 bases in between. The germline gives CDR1 MGHRA, CDR2 YSYEKL. The CDR3 contains 15 residues. DNA for the CDR3: TGCGCCAGCAGCCAAGTGGACACTAGCAATCAGCCCCAGCATTTT. Amino acids: CASSQVDTSNQPQHF.

CDR3 bases: TGTGCCAGCAGTTTAGGGCGGGGGGGCACTGAAGCTTTCTTT. Its protein product is CASSLGRGGTEAFF. This chain joins TRBV27 and TRBJ1-1, with D possibly being TRBD1 (5 bases). The CDR3 contains 14 residues. V dropped 2 bases and J dropped 4 bases, with 11 bases sitting between them. Germline values: CDR1 MNHEY, CDR2 SMNVEV (reference sequence).

This rearrangement joins TRBV7-3 to TRBJ1-2, with D uncertain. The CDR3 extends over 13 amino acids. The V end was cut by 0 bases, the J end by 6 bases, with 8 bases between. The germline CDR1 and CDR2 sequences are SGHTA and FQGTGA. DNA for the CDR3: TGTGCCAGCAGCTTAACGGGAGTCGATGGCTACACCTTC. It encodes CASSLTGVDGYTF.

The chain links TRBV5-4 to TRBJ2-3; no firm D call. Trimming cost V 4 bases and J 0 bases, with 12 bases left between them. The CDR3 contains 15 residues. From germline, CDR1 is SGHNT and CDR2 YYREEE (reference sequence). The CDR3 region has the DNA TGTGCCAGCAGCCCCCTAGAGAGTAGCACAGATACGCAGTATTTT. Amino acids: CASSPLESSTDTQYF.

V usage is TRBV27 and J usage is TRBJ1-2; 11 nucleotides line up with TRBD1. With 2 bases clipped from V and 7 bases from J, the junction kept 6 bases outside the gene matches. Germline V gene sequence: CDR1 MNHEY, CDR2 SMNVEV (reference sequence). The CDR3 runs 15 residues. In nucleotides, the CDR3 is TGTGCCAGCAGTTTAATAGGACAGGGGGCAGGTGGCTACACCTTC. This gives the protein CASSLIGQGAGGYTF.

The chain links TRBV6-5 to TRBJ1-1; D is ambiguous. Trimming took 10 bases from V and 1 from J, leaving 10 bases between them. The CDR3 is 12 amino acids. The germline gives CDR1 MNHEY, CDR2 SVGAGI. The DNA for the CDR3 is TGTGCCACATTTGCGGGGAACACTGAAGCTTTCTTT. This encodes CATFAGNTEAFF.

The chain couples TRBV5-8 to TRBJ1-4; 9 bases match TRBD1. The CDR3 covers 14 residues. CDR1 is SGHTS, CDR2 YDEGEE, per germline. V lost 2 bases and J lost 8; bases outside the gene matches: 4. Here the CDR3 reads CASSLQDRGEKLFF. The CDR3 nucleotides read TGTGCCAGCAGCTTACAGGACAGGGGAGAAAAACTGTTTTTT.

The chain employs TRBV5-1 and TRBJ2-2; a weak D match, TRBD2 (6 bases). This CDR3 region has 12 residues. CDR1 SGHRS and CDR2 YFSETQ come from the germline V gene. Trimming left V 5 bases short and J 4 bases short, with 6 bases between. CDR3 nucleotide sequence: TGCGCCAGCAGGGGGGGCACCGGGGAGCTGTTTTTT. It is translated as CASRGGTGELFF.

The genes are TRBV2 and TRBJ2-5, with D tentatively TRBD2 (5 bases). Germline V lookup: CDR1 SNHLY, CDR2 FYNNEI. With 6 bases removed from V and 7 bases from J, the gap between germline ends came to 12 bases. The CDR3 extends over 12 amino acids. CDR3 protein: CASRGTEGTQYF. CDR3 bases: TGTGCCAGCAGAGGCACCGAGGGGACCCAGTACTTC.

The V call is TRBV27, the J call TRBJ1-1, with D maybe TRBD1 (6 bases). Germline CDR1 MNHEY, CDR2 SMNVEV (reference sequence). With 6 bases removed from V and 7 bases from J, the gap between germline ends came to 18 bases. There are 14 residues in the CDR3. CDR3 bases: TGTGCCAGCAGCCCTCAAGCGGGACAAGATGAAGCTTTCTTT. Its translation is CASSPQAGQDEAFF.

In its sample, this clone was seen once. Written as DNA, the CDR3 is TGCGCCAGCAGCCCGGGGGGGACTAGCGGGACGGATACGCAGTATTTT. Residues: CASSPGGTSGTDTQYF. The chain employs TRBV5-1 and TRBJ2-3; 13 bases match TRBD2. The CDR3 consists of 16 residues. Trimming cost V 4 bases and J 6 bases; bases outside gene matches: 8. CDR1 and CDR2 (germline): SGHRS, YFSETQ.

V is TRBV18 and J is TRBJ1-1; possibly TRBD1 for D (6 bases). The V gene's germline CDR1 is KGHSH and CDR2 LQKENI. The CDR3 is made up of 15 amino acids. Trimming stripped 1 base from V and 1 base from J, with 10 bases between. CDR3 coding DNA: TGTGCCAGCTCACCACGAACAGGGACGAACACTGAAGCTTTCTTT. Translation: CASSPRTGTNTEAFF. Variable domain in full (rest from reference TRBV18 and TRBJ1-1): NAGVMQNPRHLVRRRGQEARLRCSPMKGHSHVYWYRQLPEEGLKFMVYLQKENIIDESGMPKERFSAEFPKEGPSILRIQQVVRGDSAAYFCASSPRTGTNTEAFFGQGTRLTVV.